This T cell receptor (beta chain) appears in the sequencing data of a study of beta chain features in type 1 diabetes. This CDR3 comprises 14 residues. Germline V gene data show CDR1 as SGHTA and CDR2 as FQGTGA. Trimming at V came to 3 bases and at J to 7 bases, leaving 6 bases not matched to a gene. Overall study findings and caveats: Naive, central memory and regulatory TCRB repertoires appeared more similar among patients than healthy donors. Type 1 diabetes patients showed a moderate but significant shortening of TCRB CDR3s in all four CD4+ subsets.

This clone appeared a few times. What it binds is not known. Of the isolated RNA, all was reverse transcribed, and so the sequenced material was expressed TCRB transcripts. There were some 3.6 million reads on average in the naive, central memory and regulatory T cell samples. Produced via immunoSEQ multiplex PCR; TCRdb's table is partial and in-frame only. In the table there are 100,000 to 150,000 clones, approximately 9% of which are singletons. Every donor had blood drawn once into heparin, approximately 120 mL on average. Sorted CD4+ subsets: naive, central memory, regulatory, stem cell-like memory (CD45RO/CCR7/CD25/CD127/CD95/CD27 panel).

What was sequenced was central memory CD4+ T cells from blood. This TCR was sampled from a man aged 25 to 40 with type 1 diabetes. The chain combines TRBV7-3 with TRBJ2-1; 7 bases align to TRBD1. The CDR3 nucleotides read TGTGCCAGCAGCTTGGGAAGGGGGCAAAATGAGCAGTTCTTC. Protein: CASSLGRGQNEQFF.